The 10 T cell receptor beta chains in this list originate from one sample, sequenced in a study of OX40 agonist ivuxolimab in advanced cancers. The data were produced by immunoSEQ multiplex PCR, yet TCRdb's version contains in-frame clones alone and is incomplete. The data contain 50,000 to 70,000 clones, around four fifths of them singletons. The material sequenced was CD4+ or CD8+ T cells sorted from blood, taken in a trial of the OX40 agonist ivuxolimab. The receptors were gathered from an adult with an advanced solid tumor such as melanoma, head and neck, liver or kidney cancer.

V usage is TRBV11-2 and J usage is TRBJ2-3; D is uncertain. Germline CDR1 is SGHAT and CDR2 is FQNNGV. CDR3 size: 13 residues. V lost 2 bases to trimming and J lost 0 bases, with 3 bases between them. CDR3 residues: CASSLTSTDTQYF. CDR3 sequence (DNA): TGTGCCAGCAGCTTAACTAGCACAGATACGCAGTATTTT. The full variable domain, rest sourced from reference TRBV11-2 and TRBJ2-3, is EAGVAQSPRYKIIEKRQSVAFWCNPISGHATLYWYQQILGQGPKLLIQFQNNGVVDDSQLPKDRFSAERLKGVDSTLKIQPAKLEDSAVYLCASSLTSTDTQYFGPGTRLTVL.

CDR3 nucleotides: TGTGCCAGCAGCGTAGATGGCCATAGGGAATATTTT. It is translated as CASSVDGHREYF. The chain recombines TRBV9 with TRBJ2-3, with D unresolved. The V gene lost 0 bases and the J gene lost 15 bases, with 14 bases spanning the gap. This CDR3 region has 12 residues. CDR1 and CDR2 (germline): SGDLS, YYNGEE. Full variable domain (remainder filled in from reference TRBV9 and TRBJ2-3): DSGVTQTPKHLITATGQRVTLRCSPRSGDLSVYWYQQSLDQGLQFLIQYYNGEERAKGNILERFSAQQFPDLHSELNLSSLELGDSALYFCASSVDGHREYFGPGTRLTVL.

The chain carries TRBV28 and TRBJ2-5; D unclear. This CDR3 is built from 11 residues. V lost 2 bases and J 5 bases, leaving 3 bases between the germline ends. CDR1 and CDR2 from the germline V gene are MDHEN and SYDVKM. CDR3 residues: CASSLRETQYF. CDR3 coding DNA: TGTGCCAGCAGTTTAAGGGAGACCCAGTACTTC.

The chain links TRBV6-1 to TRBJ2-7, with D uncertain. Germline V lookup: CDR1 MNHNS, CDR2 SASEGT. The CDR3 is 12 residues long. Trimming cost V 2 bases and J 3 bases, with 5 bases left between them. CDR3 sequence: CASSEIGYEQYF. In DNA form, the CDR3 reads TGTGCCAGCAGTGAAATCGGCTACGAGCAGTACTTC.

The chain combines TRBV2 with TRBJ2-1; TRBD1 matches at 7 bases. The germline gives CDR1 SNHLY, CDR2 FYNNEI. CDR3 length equals 15 residues. The V gene end was trimmed by 4 bases and the J gene end by 4 bases; junction bases not matched to a gene: 7. CDR3 in DNA: TGTGCCAGCAGTGGCGTAAGGGGGCGGTACAATGAGCAGTTCTTC. Its protein is CASSGVRGRYNEQFF.

The chain couples TRBV6-1 to TRBJ1-1; TRBD1 matches 8 bases. CDR1 is MNHNS, CDR2 SASEGT, per germline. J was trimmed by 10 bases and V by 0 bases; bases with no gene match: 7. The CDR3 is made up of 14 amino acids. CDR3 amino acids: CASSEALQGATAFF. The CDR3 DNA follows: TGTGCCAGCAGTGAAGCGCTTCAGGGGGCAACAGCTTTCTTT.

The chain carries TRBV11-2 and TRBJ1-2; tentative D call: TRBD1 (5 bases). Trimming pared 3 bases from V and 6 bases from J, leaving 11 bases between. This CDR3 comprises 13 residues. Germline CDR1 reads SGHAT; CDR2 reads FQNNGV. CDR3 nucleotide sequence: TGTGCCAGCAGCTTCTCCAGGGACGATGGCTACACCTTC. Protein product: CASSFSRDDGYTF.

The sample holds a few counts of this clone. V and J are TRBV5-1 and TRBJ1-4, with unresolved D. CDR1 is SGHRS and CDR2 is YFSETQ in the germline V gene. V lost 0 bases, J lost 4 bases, and 7 bases lay in between. The CDR3 loop spans 14 amino acids. As DNA, the CDR3 is TGCGCCAGCAGCTTGGGACGTAGTAATGAAAAACTGTTTTTT. Its protein is CASSLGRSNEKLFF.

J is TRBJ1-6 and V is TRBV30; D gene ambiguous. The CDR3 has 13 residues. Germline V lookup: CDR1 GTSNPN, CDR2 SVGIG (reference sequence). V was trimmed by 1 base and J by 5 bases, leaving 6 bases between them. Here the CDR3 reads CAWSDFNNSPLHF. CDR3 nucleotides: TGTGCCTGGAGTGACTTTAATAATTCACCCCTCCACTTT. Variable domain in full (rest from reference TRBV30 and TRBJ1-6): SQTIHQWPATLVQPVGSPLSLECTVEGTSNPNLYWYRQAAGRGLQLLFYSVGIGQISSEVPQNLSASRPQDRQFILSSKKLLLSDSGFYLCAWSDFNNSPLHFGNGTRLTVT.

The chain combines TRBV4-1 with TRBJ2-7; TRBD1 matches at 8 bases. The CDR3 has 14 residues. Losses at the gene ends were 4 bases for V and 4 bases for J; bases not matched to a gene: 6. Germline V lookup: CDR1 MGHRA, CDR2 YSYEKL. The CDR3 DNA follows: TGCGCCAGCAGCCCTAACAGGGGGAGGTACGAGCAGTACTTC. Protein product: CASSPNRGRYEQYF.